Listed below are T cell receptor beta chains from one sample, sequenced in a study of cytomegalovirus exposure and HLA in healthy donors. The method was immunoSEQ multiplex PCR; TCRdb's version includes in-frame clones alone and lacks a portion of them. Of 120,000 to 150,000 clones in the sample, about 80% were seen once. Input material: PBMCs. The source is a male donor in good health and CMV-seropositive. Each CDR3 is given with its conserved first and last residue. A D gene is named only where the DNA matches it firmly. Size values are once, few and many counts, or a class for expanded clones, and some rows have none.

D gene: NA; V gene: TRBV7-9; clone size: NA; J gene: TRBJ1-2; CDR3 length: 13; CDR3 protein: CASRTERDYGYTF; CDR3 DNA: TGTGCCAGCAGGACGGAGAGAGACTATGGCTACACCTTC
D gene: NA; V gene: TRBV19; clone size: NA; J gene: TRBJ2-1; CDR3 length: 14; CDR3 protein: CASSFTGAYNEQFF; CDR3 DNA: TGTGCCAGTAGTTTCACGGGGGCCTACAATGAGCAGTTCTTC
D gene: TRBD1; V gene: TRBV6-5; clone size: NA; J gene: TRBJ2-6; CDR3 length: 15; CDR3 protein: CASRGTGLGANVLTF; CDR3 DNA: TGTGCCAGCAGGGGGACAGGGTTAGGGGCCAACGTCCTGACTTTC
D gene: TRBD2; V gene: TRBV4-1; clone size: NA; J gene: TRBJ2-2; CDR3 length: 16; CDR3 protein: CASSHNSGANTGELFF; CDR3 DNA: TGCGCCAGCAGCCACAATAGCGGGGCGAACACCGGGGAGCTGTTTTTT
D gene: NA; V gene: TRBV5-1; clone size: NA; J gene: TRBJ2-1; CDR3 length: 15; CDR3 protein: CASSLLLSLGGEQFF; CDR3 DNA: TGCGCCAGCAGCTTGCTGCTCAGCTTGGGGGGTGAGCAGTTCTTC
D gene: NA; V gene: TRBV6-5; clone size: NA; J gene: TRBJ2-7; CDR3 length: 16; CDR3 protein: CASSYSGISSSYEQYF; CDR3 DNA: TGTGCCAGCAGTTACTCGGGCATTTCCTCCTCCTACGAGCAGTACTTC
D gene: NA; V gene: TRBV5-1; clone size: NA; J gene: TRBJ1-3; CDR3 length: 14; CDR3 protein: CASSRGLSGNTIYF; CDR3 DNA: TGCGCCAGCAGCCGGGGTCTCTCTGGAAACACCATATATTTT
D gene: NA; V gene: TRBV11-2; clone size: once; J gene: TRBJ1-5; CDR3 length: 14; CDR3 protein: CASSLEDTTQPQHF; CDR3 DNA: TGTGCCAGCAGCTTAGAGGACACAACGCAGCCCCAGCATTTT
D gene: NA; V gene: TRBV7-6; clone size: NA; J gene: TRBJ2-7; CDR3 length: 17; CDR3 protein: CASSLGQARRIRNEQYF; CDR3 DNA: TGTGCCAGCAGCTTAGGACAGGCGAGGAGGATTAGGAACGAGCAGTACTTC
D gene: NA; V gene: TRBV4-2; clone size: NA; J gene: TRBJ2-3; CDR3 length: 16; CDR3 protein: CASSPYTQTDTDTQYF; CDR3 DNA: TGTGCCAGCAGCCCATACACCCAGACAGACACAGATACGCAGTATTTT
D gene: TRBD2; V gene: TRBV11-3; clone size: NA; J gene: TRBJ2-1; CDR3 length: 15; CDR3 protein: CASSSSGELYNEQFF; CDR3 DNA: TGTGCCAGCAGTTCTAGCGGGGAGCTATACAATGAGCAGTTCTTC
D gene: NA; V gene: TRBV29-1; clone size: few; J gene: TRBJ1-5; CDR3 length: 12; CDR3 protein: CSVGARDQPQHF; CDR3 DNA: TGCAGCGTTGGGGCCAGGGATCAGCCCCAGCATTTT
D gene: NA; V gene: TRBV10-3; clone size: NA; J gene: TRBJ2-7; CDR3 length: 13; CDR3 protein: CAIREDGNYEQYF; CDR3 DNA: TGTGCCATCAGAGAAGACGGGAACTACGAGCAGTACTTC
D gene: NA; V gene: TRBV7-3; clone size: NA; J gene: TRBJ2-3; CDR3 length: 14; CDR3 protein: CASSSSGPTDTQYF; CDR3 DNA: TGTGCCAGCAGCTCGAGCGGGCCCACAGATACGCAGTATTTT
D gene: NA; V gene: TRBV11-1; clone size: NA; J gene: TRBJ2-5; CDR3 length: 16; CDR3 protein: CASSLGTGPHLETQYF; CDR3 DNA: TGTGCCAGCAGCTTAGGCACAGGGCCGCATTTGGAGACCCAGTACTTC
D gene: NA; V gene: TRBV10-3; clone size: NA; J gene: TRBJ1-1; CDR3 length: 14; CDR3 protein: CAISMGTGDTEAFF; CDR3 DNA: TGTGCCATCAGTATGGGAACAGGCGACACTGAAGCTTTCTTT
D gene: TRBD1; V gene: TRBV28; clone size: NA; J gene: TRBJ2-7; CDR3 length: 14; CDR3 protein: CASSSPGTVYEQYF; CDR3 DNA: TGTGCCAGCAGTTCCCCCGGGACAGTCTACGAGCAGTACTTC
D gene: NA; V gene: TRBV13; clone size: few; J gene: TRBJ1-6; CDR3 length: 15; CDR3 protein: CASSLGQGLNSPLHF; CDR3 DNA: TGTGCCAGCAGCTTAGGGCAGGGCCTTAATTCACCCCTCCACTTT
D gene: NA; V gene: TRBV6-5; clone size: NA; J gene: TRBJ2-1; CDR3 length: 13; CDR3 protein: CANTRRFYNEQFF; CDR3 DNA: TGTGCCAACACACGCAGATTCTACAATGAGCAGTTCTTC
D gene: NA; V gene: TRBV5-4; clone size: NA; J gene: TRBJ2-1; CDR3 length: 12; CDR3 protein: CASSLNYNEQFF; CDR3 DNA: TGTGCCAGCAGCCTAAACTACAATGAGCAGTTCTTC
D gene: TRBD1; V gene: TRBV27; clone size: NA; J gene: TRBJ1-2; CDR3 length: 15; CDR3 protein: CAARPGTDYNYGYTF; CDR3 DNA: TGTGCCGCGAGACCTGGGACAGATTATAACTATGGCTACACCTTC
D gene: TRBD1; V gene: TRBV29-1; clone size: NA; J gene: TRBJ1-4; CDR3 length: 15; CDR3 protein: CSVDPGTGSNEKLFF; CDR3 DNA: TGCAGCGTTGATCCCGGGACAGGCTCTAATGAAAAACTGTTTTTT
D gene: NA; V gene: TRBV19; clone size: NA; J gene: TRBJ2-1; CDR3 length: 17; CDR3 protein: CASSTYQQGRSYNEQFF; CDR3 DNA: TGTGCCAGTAGTACTTACCAACAGGGGAGGTCCTACAATGAGCAGTTCTTC
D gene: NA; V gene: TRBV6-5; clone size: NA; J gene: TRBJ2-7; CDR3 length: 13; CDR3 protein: CASKSTGSYEQYF; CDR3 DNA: TGTGCCAGCAAAAGCACAGGGAGTTACGAGCAGTACTTC
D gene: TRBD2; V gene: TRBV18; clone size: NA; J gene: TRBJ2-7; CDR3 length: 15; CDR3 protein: CASSPSASGVYEQYF; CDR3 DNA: TGTGCCAGCTCACCAAGTGCTAGCGGGGTCTACGAGCAGTACTTC
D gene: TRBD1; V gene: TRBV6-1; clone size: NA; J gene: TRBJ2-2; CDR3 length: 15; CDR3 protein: CASSSGTANTGELFF; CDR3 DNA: TGTGCCAGCAGTTCAGGGACAGCGAACACCGGGGAGCTGTTTTTT
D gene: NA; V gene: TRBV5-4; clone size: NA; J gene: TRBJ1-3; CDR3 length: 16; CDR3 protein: CASSLDPANSGNTIYF; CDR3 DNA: TGTGCCAGCAGCTTGGACCCAGCGAACTCTGGAAACACCATATATTTT
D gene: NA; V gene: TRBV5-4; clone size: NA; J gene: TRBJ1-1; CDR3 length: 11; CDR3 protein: CASSLEREAFF; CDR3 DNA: TGTGCCAGCAGCTTGGAGAGGGAAGCTTTCTTT
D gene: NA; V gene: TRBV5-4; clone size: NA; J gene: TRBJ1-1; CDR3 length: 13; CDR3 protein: CASSRMFAGLAFF; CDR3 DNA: TGTGCCAGCAGCCGGATGTTCGCAGGGCTCGCTTTCTTT
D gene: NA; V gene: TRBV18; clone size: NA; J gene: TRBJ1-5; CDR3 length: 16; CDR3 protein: CASSPGTGLNNQPQHF; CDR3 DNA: TGTGCCAGCTCACCGGGTACAGGGCTGAACAATCAGCCCCAGCATTTT
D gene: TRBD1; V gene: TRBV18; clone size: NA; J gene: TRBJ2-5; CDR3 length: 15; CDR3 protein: CASSPWTGEGKTQYF; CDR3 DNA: TGTGCCAGCTCACCCTGGACAGGGGAAGGGAAGACCCAGTACTTC
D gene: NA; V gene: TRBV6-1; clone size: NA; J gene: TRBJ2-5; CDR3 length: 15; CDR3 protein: CASSVHRRIQETQYF; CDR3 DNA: TGTGCCAGCAGTGTCCATCGGCGGATCCAAGAGACCCAGTACTTC